The sequence of this TCR beta chain was determined in a study of cytomegalovirus exposure and HLA in healthy donors. Study-wide results and caveats: Researchers counted some 150 TCR beta chains as cytomegalovirus-associated. Sequencing likely produced, as an artifact, a cluster of highly shared sequence variants. Sequences of the TCR beta chain were said to predict the HLA-A and HLA-B alleles of most subjects accurately.

PCR employed 60 Vbeta and 13 Jbeta primers. TCRdb's copy holds only in-frame clones and misses some; the assay was immunoSEQ multiplex PCR. Among roughly 130,000 clones listed, approximately 74% were seen once. CDR1 and CDR2 (germline): ENHRY, SYGVKD. The CDR3 is 15 residues long. V dropped 5 bases and J dropped 4; count of bases not matched to a gene: 8. About this clone itself: Antigen: not known.

The clonotype comes from a man aged 18 to 29 in good health and CMV-seropositive. The chain joins TRBV10-3 to TRBJ1-2, with 9 bases fitting TRBD1. Source material: PBMCs. The CDR3 DNA is TGTGCCATCAGTTACGGGGGACAGGGAATCTATGGCTACACCTTC. Protein sequence: CAISYGGQGIYGYTF.